The present T cell receptor (beta chain) was sequenced within a study of shared clonotypes between healthy human individuals. Generated by immunoSEQ multiplex PCR, the TCRdb table keeps only in-frame clones and is missing some. The sample consists of roughly 1,100,000 clones, about 74% of them appearing once. Trimming removed 1 base at V and 0 bases at J, with 13 bases between. Germline V gene lookup returns CDR1 SGHTA and CDR2 FQGNSA. The CDR3 contains 18 residues. The sample comprised memory CD4+ T cells sorted from blood. Stated subset: CD45RA-negative fraction. The chain is built from TRBV7-2 and TRBJ2-6; a possible D gene is TRBD2 (6 bases). This sequence was found in a man aged 18 to 29 in good health. The CDR3 bases are TGTGCCAGCAGCTTAGTGGGGTTCGGGAGCTCTGGGGCCAACGTCCTGACTTTC. Protein: CASSLVGFGSSGANVLTF.